This T cell receptor beta chain was recovered during a study of CD8+CD57+ T cells in acquired aplastic anemia. CDR3 size: 13 residues. Germline V CDR1 and CDR2: SGHKS, YYEKEE (reference sequence). The template used for profiling TCR beta VDJ and CDR3 was genomic DNA. TCRdb re-called the reads through MiXCR, storing one row per CDR3 protein. The table lists 180,000 or so distinct CDR3 sequences, around 45% of them singletons. The sequenced sample consisted of sorted CD4+, CD8+, or CD8+CD57+ T cells (not recorded which) from PBMCs. The rearrangement links TRBV5-5 to TRBJ2-7; D gene uncertain. The DNA matches TRBJ2-5 better at its end, which makes the J call doubtful. The TCR sequence derives from a human donor in good health. CDR3 bases: TGTGCCAGCAGCTATAGCTCGTCGGAGACCCAGTACTTC. It specifies CASSYSSSETQYF.